This record concerns one TCR beta chain sequence. As yet, its antigen is unknown. Per germline, CDR1 MNHNY and CDR2 SVGAGI (reference sequence). V lost 4 bases and J lost 0, with 10 bases in between. The CDR3 runs 14 residues. The beta constant-region primer was an equimolar mix of two oligonucleotides covering TRBC1 and TRBC2. Nested alpha and beta constant-region primers with the SP2 primer drove four PCR rounds on ligated cDNA. Ligation attached a single-stranded oligonucleotide with a 12-nucleotide UMI and the SP2 primer to the cDNA 3' end. Via MiXCR, TCRdb re-called the UMI-ligation and nested PCR reads, giving one row per CDR3 protein. The sample contains roughly 97,000 distinct CDR3 sequences, around 15% of which appear only once. The sample is drawn from a study of naive and memory T cell subsets. Findings and caveats of the study: Possibly reflecting memory cells re-expressing CD45RA, a few larger clonotypes occurred in naive repertoires, especially CD8.

This chain links TRBV6-6 with TRBJ2-7; D perhaps matches TRBD2 (5 bases). The receptor was isolated from a human donor in good health. Sample: naive CD8+ T cells from blood. CDR3 coding DNA: TGTGCCAGCAGTTGGACTGAGAGCTCCTACGAGCAGTACTTC. Translated: CASSWTESSYEQYF.